This TCR beta chain stems from a study of metastatic and nonmetastatic thyroid tumors. Many counts were recorded for this clone. Germline trimming cut 5 bases from V and 4 bases from J; bases unmatched to any gene: 8. CDR1 is PRHDT and CDR2 is FYEKMQ in the germline V gene (reference sequence). The length of the CDR3 is 16 residues. Among the patients, none had received any treatment before thyroid surgery. TCRdb re-called the PCR reads through MiXCR. The sample carries about 33,000 clones, approximately 15% recorded once. The rearrangement joins TRBV13 to TRBJ2-1; 10 bases fit TRBD1. Sequenced sample: blood. The TCR comes from a female donor with papillary thyroid cancer or a benign thyroid nodule (not recorded which). Some clones in this sample may be carry-over from other donors' samples. CDR3 nucleotide sequence: TGTGCCAGCAGCCCGACAGGGGGCCTCCCGTACAATGAGCAGTTCTTC. Translating it yields CASSPTGGLPYNEQFF.